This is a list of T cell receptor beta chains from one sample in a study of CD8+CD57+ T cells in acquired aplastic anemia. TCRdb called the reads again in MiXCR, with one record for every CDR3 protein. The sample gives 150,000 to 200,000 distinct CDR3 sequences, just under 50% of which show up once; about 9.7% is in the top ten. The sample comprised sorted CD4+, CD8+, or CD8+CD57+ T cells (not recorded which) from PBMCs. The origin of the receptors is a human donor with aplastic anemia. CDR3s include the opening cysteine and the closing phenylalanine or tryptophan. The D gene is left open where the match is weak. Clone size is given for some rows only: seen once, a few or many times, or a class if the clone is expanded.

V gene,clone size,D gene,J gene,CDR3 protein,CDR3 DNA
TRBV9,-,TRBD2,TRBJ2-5,CARQLASETQYF,TGTGCCAGACAACTAGCGTCGGAGACCCAGTACTTC
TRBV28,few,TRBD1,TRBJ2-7,CASSPPTGQGTNEQYF,TGTGCCAGCAGTCCACCGACGGGACAGGGTACCAACGAGCAGTACTTC
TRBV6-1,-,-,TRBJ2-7,CASSKTQGYEQYF,TGTGCCAGCAGTAAAACCCAGGGCTACGAGCAGTACTTC
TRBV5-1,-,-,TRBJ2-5,CASSLGDYPETQYF,TGCGCCAGCAGCTTGGGAGACTATCCGGAGACCCAGTACTTC
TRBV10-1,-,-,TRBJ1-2,CASSEGRAYGYTF,TGCGCCAGCAGTGAGGGCAGGGCCTATGGCTACACCTTC
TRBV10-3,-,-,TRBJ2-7,CAISSIAEDSYEQYF,TGTGCCATCAGTAGTATAGCTGAGGACTCCTACGAGCAGTACTTC
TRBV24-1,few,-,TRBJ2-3,CATSDSVGGAHTDTQYF,TGTGCCACCAGTGATTCGGTTGGGGGAGCACACACAGATACGCAGTATTTT
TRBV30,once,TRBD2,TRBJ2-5,CAWSVRTSGIETQYF,TGTGCCTGGAGTGTACGGACTAGCGGGATAGAGACCCAGTACTTC
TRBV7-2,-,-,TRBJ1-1,CASSLTLYTEAFF,TGTGCCAGCAGCCTGACTCTTTACACTGAAGCTTTCTTT
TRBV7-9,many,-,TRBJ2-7,CASSPDSPLYEQYF,TGTGCCAGCAGTCCGGATAGTCCCCTCTACGAGCAGTACTTC
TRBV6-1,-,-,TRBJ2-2,CASGEGNTGELFF,TGTGCCTCAGGGGAGGGGAACACCGGGGAGCTGTTTTTT
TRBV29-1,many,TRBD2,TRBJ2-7,CSARLAGHLEQYF,TGCAGCGCCAGACTAGCGGGACACCTTGAGCAGTACTTC
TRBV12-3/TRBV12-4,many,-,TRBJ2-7,CASSFLAGVLQEQYF,TGTGCCAGCAGTTTTCTGGCGGGTGTACTACAGGAGCAGTACTTC
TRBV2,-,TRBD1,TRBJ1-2,CASGQGINYGYTF,TGTGCCAGCGGACAGGGTATTAACTATGGCTACACCTTC
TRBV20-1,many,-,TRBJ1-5,CSVRRANQPQHF,TGCAGTGTCAGGAGAGCGAATCAGCCCCAGCATTTT
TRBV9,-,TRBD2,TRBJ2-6,CASSVVAGGSSGANVLTF,TGTGCCAGCAGCGTAGTGGCGGGAGGGAGCTCTGGGGCCAACGTCCTGACTTTC
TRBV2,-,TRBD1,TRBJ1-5,CASRTGALGNQPQHF,TGTGCCAGCAGGACAGGGGCCCTGGGGAATCAGCCCCAGCATTTT
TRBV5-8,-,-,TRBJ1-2,CASSFGGAAYGYTF,TGTGCCAGCAGCTTCGGCGGGGCCGCCTATGGCTACACCTTC
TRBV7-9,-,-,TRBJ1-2,CASSLAASTPYGYTF,TGTGCCAGCAGCTTAGCGGCCAGTACGCCGTATGGCTACACCTTC
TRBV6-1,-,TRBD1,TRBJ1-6,CASLPGTGGDSPLHF,TGTGCCAGCCTACCAGGGACAGGGGGTGATTCACCCCTCCACTTT
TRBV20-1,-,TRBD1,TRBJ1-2,CSAPRDRAHGYTF,TGCAGTGCTCCCCGGGACAGAGCCCATGGCTACACCTTC
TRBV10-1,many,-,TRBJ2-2,CASKRQENRELFF,TGCGCCAGCAAAAGACAGGAGAACAGGGAGCTGTTTTTT
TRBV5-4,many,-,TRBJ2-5,CASSSGTDQETQYF,TGTGCCAGCAGCTCGGGGACGGACCAAGAGACCCAGTACTTC
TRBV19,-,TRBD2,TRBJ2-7,CASSVGLLYEQYF,TGTGCCAGTAGTGTGGGACTACTCTACGAGCAGTACTTC
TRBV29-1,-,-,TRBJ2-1,CSVDGRVKNEQFF,TGCAGCGTTGACGGACGGGTCAAGAATGAGCAGTTCTTC
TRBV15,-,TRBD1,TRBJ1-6,CATSRGQANSPLHF,TGTGCCACCAGCAGGGGACAGGCGAATTCACCCCTCCACTTT
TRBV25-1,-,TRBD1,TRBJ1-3,CASSDGGTVSGNTIYF,TGTGCCAGCAGTGATGGGGGGACAGTCTCTGGAAACACCATATATTTT
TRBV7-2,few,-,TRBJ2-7,CASSEQAISYEQYF,TGTGCCAGCAGCGAACAGGCGATCTCCTACGAGCAGTACTTC
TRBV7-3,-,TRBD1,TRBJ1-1,CASSLSGTGLTEAFF,TGTGCCAGCAGCTTAAGTGGGACAGGGCTTACTGAAGCTTTCTTT
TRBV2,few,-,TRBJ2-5,CASRIRAQETQYF,TGTGCCAGCAGAATCCGGGCCCAAGAGACCCAGTACTTC
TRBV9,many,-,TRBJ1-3,CASSVRQGAGNTIYF,TGTGCCAGCAGCGTACGCCAGGGTGCGGGAAACACCATATATTTT
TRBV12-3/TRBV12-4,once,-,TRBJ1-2,CASSFGQINYGYTF,TGTGCCAGCAGTTTTGGGCAGATTAACTATGGCTACACCTTC
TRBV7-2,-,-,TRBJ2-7,CASSLAVYEQYF,TGTGCCAGCAGCTTAGCGGTCTACGAGCAGTACTTC
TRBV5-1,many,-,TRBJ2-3,CASSATGPFTDTQYF,TGCGCCAGCAGCGCTACAGGCCCATTCACAGATACGCAGTATTTT
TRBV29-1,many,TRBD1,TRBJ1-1,CSVKGQANTEAFF,TGCAGCGTTAAGGGACAGGCGAACACTGAAGCTTTCTTT
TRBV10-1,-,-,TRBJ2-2,CASSERQGSGELVF,TGCGCCAGCAGTGAGAGGCAGGGGTCCGGGGAGCTGGTTTTT
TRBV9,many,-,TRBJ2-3,CASSARNRGDTQYF,TGTGCCAGCAGCGCTCGTAACCGGGGGGATACGCAGTATTTT
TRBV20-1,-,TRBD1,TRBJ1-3,CSAPGDRGSGNTIYF,TGCAGTGCCCCCGGGGACAGGGGCTCTGGAAACACCATATATTTT
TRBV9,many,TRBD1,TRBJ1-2,CASSVGAGGIGGYTF,TGTGCCAGCAGCGTAGGGGCAGGGGGCATCGGTGGCTACACCTTC
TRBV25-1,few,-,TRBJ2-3,CASSYPGQGNTQYF,TGTGCCAGCAGTTACCCTGGGCAGGGCAATACGCAGTATTTT
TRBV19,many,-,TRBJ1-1,CATDTGLGTEAFF,TGTGCCACGGATACGGGCCTGGGCACTGAAGCTTTCTTT
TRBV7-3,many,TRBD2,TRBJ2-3,CASSSASGRIDTQYF,TGTGCCAGCAGCTCCGCTAGCGGGAGAATAGATACGCAGTATTTT
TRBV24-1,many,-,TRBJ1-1,CATTEGIFTEAFF,TGTGCCACCACAGAGGGGATTTTCACTGAAGCTTTCTTT
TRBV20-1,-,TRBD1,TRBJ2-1,CSAGTGTYNEQFF,TGCAGTGCGGGGACAGGGACTTACAATGAGCAGTTCTTC
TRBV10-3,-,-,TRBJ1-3,CAISGDGSGNTIDF,TGTGCCATCAGTGGGGACGGGTCTGGAAACACCATAGATTTT
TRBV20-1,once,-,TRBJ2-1,CSASGNNYNEQFF,TGCAGTGCTAGCGGGAATAACTACAATGAGCAGTTCTTC
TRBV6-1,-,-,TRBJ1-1,CASRDGNTEAFF,TGTGCCAGCAGGGACGGGAACACTGAAGCTTTCTTT
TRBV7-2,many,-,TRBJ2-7,CASSLARSSSYEQYF,TGTGCCAGCAGCTTAGCGCGGTCTTCATCCTACGAGCAGTACTTC
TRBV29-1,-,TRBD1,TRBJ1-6,CSVRQGESPLHF,TGCAGCGTTCGGCAGGGGGAATCACCCCTCCACTTT
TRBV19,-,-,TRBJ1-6,CASRVGNIASPLHF,TGTGCCAGTAGGGTCGGGAACATAGCTTCACCCCTCCACTTT
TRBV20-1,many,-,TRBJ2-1,CSARAINEQFF,TGCAGTGCTAGGGCTATCAATGAGCAGTTCTTC
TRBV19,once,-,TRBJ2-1,CASRGPQLAREQFF,TGTGCCAGTAGAGGCCCGCAACTAGCCCGTGAGCAGTTCTTC
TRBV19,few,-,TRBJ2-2,CASISPNTGELFF,TGTGCCAGTATTAGCCCTAACACCGGGGAGCTGTTTTTT
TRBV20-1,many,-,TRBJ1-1,CSGTEDRNTEAFF,TGCAGTGGGACCGAAGACAGGAACACTGAAGCTTTCTTT
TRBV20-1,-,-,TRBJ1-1,CSAEGGGMNTEAFF,TGCAGTGCTGAGGGGGGCGGGATGAACACTGAAGCTTTCTTT
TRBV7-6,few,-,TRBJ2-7,CASSLAPDNLYEQYF,TGTGCCAGCAGCTTAGCCCCGGACAACCTCTACGAGCAGTACTTC
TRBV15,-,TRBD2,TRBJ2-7,CATSPRVLATRSYEQYF,TGTGCCACCAGCCCAAGGGTACTAGCGACACGTTCCTACGAGCAGTACTTC
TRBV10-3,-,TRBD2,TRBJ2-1,CAMAGTTNNEQFF,TGTGCCATGGCCGGGACTACCAACAATGAGCAGTTCTTC